Listed below are T cell receptor beta chains from one sample, sequenced in a study of T cell responses to AZD1222 COVID-19 vaccine. Some clones are missing from TCRdb's copy, which holds only in-frame ones; the method was immunoSEQ multiplex PCR. The table includes roughly 83,000 clones, 86% detected once. Specimen: peripheral blood, collected on day 0 of AZD1222 vaccination. Receptors were obtained from an adult in good health. Each CDR3 is given with its conserved first and last residue. A D gene is named only where the DNA matches it firmly. Expanded clones are given a class, and other clones once, few, many or no size at all.

abundance,j_gene,v_gene,d_gene,CDR3nt,CDR3aa
NA,TRBJ2-1,TRBV7-3,TRBD2,TGTGCCAGCAGCTTAAGTGGGAGGGCCATCTACAATGAGCAGTTCTTC,CASSLSGRAIYNEQFF
NA,TRBJ2-2,TRBV5-1,NA,TGCGCCAGCACACAGGAGAGCACCGGGGAGCTGTTTTTT,CASTQESTGELFF
NA,TRBJ2-2,TRBV15,TRBD1,TGTGCCACCAGCAGACGACTGCCGACAGGGGGCTCGGGGGAGCTGTTTTTT,CATSRRLPTGGSGELFF
NA,TRBJ2-2,TRBV19,NA,TGTGCCAGTCATCCCCGGGGGGCGAATGCGAACACCGGGGAGCTGTTTTTT,CASHPRGANANTGELFF
few,TRBJ2-7,TRBV29-1,NA,TGCAGCGGACGGATTAGCTCCTACGAGCAGTACTTC,CSGRISSYEQYF
NA,TRBJ2-1,TRBV7-6,TRBD2,TGTGCCAGCAGCTCGGGACTAGCGGGCTTTTACGATGAGCAGTTCTTC,CASSSGLAGFYDEQFF
NA,TRBJ2-5,TRBV11-2,NA,TGTGCCAGCACCAACCGCCCGCAGGGAGAGACCCAGTACTTC,CASTNRPQGETQYF
NA,TRBJ2-3,TRBV10-3,NA,TGTGCCATCAGTGATGCATTGGTAGGTGGCACAGATACGCAGTATTTT,CAISDALVGGTDTQYF
NA,TRBJ1-4,TRBV19,NA,TGTGCCAGTAGTCCCCGGACAGAGTACTCAACTAATGAAAAACTGTTTTTT,CASSPRTEYSTNEKLFF
NA,TRBJ1-2,TRBV19,NA,TGTGCCAGTAGTATAGGGGCCGGGCGAGTTCATGGCTACACCTTC,CASSIGAGRVHGYTF
NA,TRBJ1-2,TRBV6-6,NA,TGTGCCGGACAGTCAAGGGGCGGAGGTGGCTACACCTTC,CAGQSRGGGGYTF
NA,TRBJ2-7,TRBV2,TRBD2,TGTGCCAGCAGTGAAGCTCTAGCGGGAGCGTACGAGCAGTACTTC,CASSEALAGAYEQYF
NA,TRBJ2-2,TRBV27,NA,TGTGCCAGCAGCAGAAGCGACGGTAGGGAGCTGTTTTTT,CASSRSDGRELFF
few,TRBJ1-1,TRBV18,NA,TGTGCCAGCTCACCACGGGCAGGGGAGACTGAAGCTTTCTTT,CASSPRAGETEAFF
NA,TRBJ1-5,TRBV6-1,NA,TGTGCCAGCAGTGAATGGTGGGATCAGCCCCAGCATTTT,CASSEWWDQPQHF
NA,TRBJ2-2,TRBV28,TRBD2,TGTGCCAGCAGTTTATGGAGGACTAGCGGCGGGGAGCTGTTTTTT,CASSLWRTSGGELFF
once,TRBJ2-7,TRBV28,NA,TGTGCCAGCAGTCCCCAACTAGGTCTGACCTACGAGCAGTACTTC,CASSPQLGLTYEQYF
NA,TRBJ2-4,TRBV18,NA,TGTGCCAGCTCAAACCCCCGGGACTTAAACATTCAGTACTTC,CASSNPRDLNIQYF
NA,TRBJ2-5,TRBV4-2,NA,TGTGCCAGCAGCCATGGGCGAGGGGAAGGAGGAGAGACCCAGTACTTC,CASSHGRGEGGETQYF
once,TRBJ1-1,TRBV29-1,NA,TGCAGCGTTGGTTCAGGGTTGGGGAACACTGAAGCTTTCTTT,CSVGSGLGNTEAFF
NA,TRBJ2-3,TRBV5-6,NA,TGTGCCAGCAGCTTGCTGGTACAGGTGATTAGCACAGATACGCAGTATTTT,CASSLLVQVISTDTQYF
few,TRBJ2-7,TRBV11-2,NA,TGTGCCAGCAGCTTCTCCCGGGACCTCTCCTACGAGCAGTACTTC,CASSFSRDLSYEQYF
NA,TRBJ2-2,TRBV15,NA,TGTGCCACCAGCAGAGATAGGGGGGAGCTGTTTTTT,CATSRDRGELFF
NA,TRBJ1-3,TRBV5-6,NA,TGTGCCAGCAGCTTTGGGGTTGGAAACACCATATATTTT,CASSFGVGNTIYF
NA,TRBJ1-2,TRBV28,NA,TGTGCCAGCAGCAACTCCGTTTTTGGCTACACCTTC,CASSNSVFGYTF
NA,TRBJ1-2,TRBV7-3,NA,TGTGCCAGCAGCTTCGTCTGGGGGCGACGAGCCGGCTACACCTTC,CASSFVWGRRAGYTF
once,TRBJ1-6,TRBV9,TRBD1,TGTGCCAGCAGCGTAGCTGGACAGGTTAATTCACCCCTCCACTTT,CASSVAGQVNSPLHF
once,TRBJ1-3,TRBV11-3,NA,TGTGCCAGCAGCTTAGATGGAGGCTCTGGAAACACCATATATTTT,CASSLDGGSGNTIYF
NA,TRBJ1-2,TRBV7-8,NA,TGTGCCAGCAGCTTAGACAGGGTGGGTGGCTACACCTTC,CASSLDRVGGYTF
NA,TRBJ2-7,TRBV7-2,TRBD2,TGTGCCAGCAGCTTAGACGGGAGCGGGACTCCCTACGAGCAGTACTTC,CASSLDGSGTPYEQYF
NA,TRBJ1-5,TRBV12-5,NA,TGTGCTAGTGGTTTCATGCAGACAGGATGGTTTGGGAATCAGCCCCAGCATTTT,CASGFMQTGWFGNQPQHF
once,TRBJ1-1,TRBV7-8,NA,TGTGCCAGCAGCAACACAGTGAACACTGAAGCTTTCTTT,CASSNTVNTEAFF
NA,TRBJ1-2,TRBV27,NA,TGTGCCAGCAGTTTCGGGTCCAACTATGGCTACACCTTC,CASSFGSNYGYTF
medium-sized,TRBJ2-1,TRBV11-2,NA,TGTGCCAGCAGCTCACACGACTACCACTCCTACAATGAGCAGTTCTTC,CASSSHDYHSYNEQFF
NA,TRBJ2-1,TRBV4-3,TRBD1,TGCGCCAGCAGCCAAGAGTCACCGGGACAGCGGAATGAGCAGTTCTTC,CASSQESPGQRNEQFF
NA,TRBJ1-1,TRBV13,NA,TGTGTCAGCAATCCGGCCCTTCCTGTGAACACTGAAGCTTTCTTT,CVSNPALPVNTEAFF
NA,TRBJ1-3,TRBV4-2,NA,TGTGCCAGCAGCCAAGTAGGAGGGGAGTCTGGAAACACCATATATTTT,CASSQVGGESGNTIYF
NA,TRBJ1-6,TRBV5-1,NA,TGCGCCAGCAGCTTGGATCTTGTTGCCGATTCACCCCTCCACTTT,CASSLDLVADSPLHF
NA,TRBJ1-1,TRBV28,NA,TGTGCCAGCAGTCTAATTACGGGGCGCGGGAACACTGAAGCTTTCTTT,CASSLITGRGNTEAFF
NA,TRBJ1-4,TRBV28,TRBD1,TGTGCCAGCAGTCTCCAGGGGGCGCAGGATGAAAAACTGTTTTTT,CASSLQGAQDEKLFF
NA,TRBJ2-3,TRBV7-9,NA,TGTGCCAGCAGCAAAAGCGAGGTGGTAGATACGCAGTATTTT,CASSKSEVVDTQYF
NA,TRBJ2-7,TRBV19,TRBD2,TGTGCCAGTAGTATAGCTACTAGCGGGGGTAGATACGAGCAGTACTTC,CASSIATSGGRYEQYF
NA,TRBJ1-1,TRBV6-5,NA,TGTGCCAGCAGCGGGACTTCTGAAGCTTTCTTT,CASSGTSEAFF
NA,TRBJ2-2,TRBV5-1,NA,TGCGCCAGCAAGGGTTCGGACACCGGGGAGCTGTTTTTT,CASKGSDTGELFF
NA,TRBJ1-2,TRBV28,NA,TGTGCCAGCAGGTCCGGGGTAATAGAAGGCTACACCTTC,CASRSGVIEGYTF
NA,TRBJ2-3,TRBV9,TRBD2,TGTGCCAGCAGCCTAACGGGGGTAGCGGGGGTCACAGATACGCAGTATTTT,CASSLTGVAGVTDTQYF
NA,TRBJ2-3,TRBV5-4,TRBD2,TGTGCCAGCAGCTTACTAGCGGGGGGAGAAAGTACGCAGTATTTT,CASSLLAGGESTQYF
NA,TRBJ2-7,TRBV6-5,NA,TGTGCCAGCAGCCGCAAACTAGCAGGGGAGCAGTACTTC,CASSRKLAGEQYF
NA,TRBJ2-7,TRBV9,NA,TGTGCCAGCAGCGTAGGGCAGGGCATCTCCTACGAGCAGTACTTC,CASSVGQGISYEQYF
NA,TRBJ1-5,TRBV6-5,NA,TGTGCCAGCCTGGGGAGCAATCAGCCCCAGCATTTT,CASLGSNQPQHF
NA,TRBJ2-1,TRBV9,TRBD1,TGTGCCAGCAGCCCCGGGGCAGGGGGTTACAATGAGCAGTTCTTC,CASSPGAGGYNEQFF
once,TRBJ2-2,TRBV19,NA,TGTGCCAGTAGTCCCCGGGCAGGGGAGCTGTTTTTT,CASSPRAGELFF